This T cell receptor beta chain is from a study of siplizumab effects on memory and regulatory T cells. Whole-study findings and limits: Proliferating Tregs in siplizumab cultures were never verified as suppressive. Roughly 80-96% of proliferating CD4+ or CD8+ clones lacked an assignable naive or memory phenotype. The alloreactive clones that mapped to unstimulated subsets made up only a minor fraction.

Concerning this clone itself: Antigen unknown.

The assay covered approximately 10^5 TCR templates per sample. Produced via immunoSEQ multiplex PCR; TCRdb's table is partial and in-frame only. The table shows 70,000 to 90,000 clones, with over 80% occurring only once. The TCR was taken from a human donor in good health. The sample consisted of CD4+ T cells sorted from blood.

The CDR3 nucleotides are TGTGCCAGCAGCGGACAGGGGACCTACGAGCAGTACTTC. Translating gives CASSGQGTYEQYF. V is TRBV14 and J is TRBJ2-7; 9 nucleotides agree with TRBD1. The CDR3 extends over 13 amino acids. In germline, CDR1 is SGHDN, CDR2 FVKESK. Trimming cost V 5 bases and J 2 bases; bases outside gene matches: 1.